This T cell receptor (beta chain) was retrieved from a study of T cell clonotyping in hematopoietic cell transplantation. CDR1 is MNHNS, CDR2 SASEGT, per germline. J was trimmed by 5 bases and V by 1 base; bases with no gene match: 6. The CDR3 runs 15 residues. In regard to this clone: What it recognizes is unknown.

The data were produced by immunoSEQ multiplex PCR, yet TCRdb's version contains in-frame clones alone and is incomplete. The sample has approximately 8,400 clones; about 60% are singletons. Blood collection times were about day -28 and days 30, 100, 180 posttransplant. Study-wide results and limits: Recipient TCR diversity dropped after transplant; expanded clonotypes rose from day 30 to 180. Graft donor and pretransplant recipient Inverse Simpson Index values predicted broader posttransplant TCR diversity. Few recipient clonotypes overlapped donors; over 95% were de novo at given depth.

Specimen: peripheral blood mononuclear cells, collected 100 days after allogeneic stem cell transplant. This clonotype originated in a male patient in his sixties who had an allogeneic stem cell transplant from an unrelated donor, so the T cells may come from the graft donor. Some clones in this sample may be carry-over from other donors' samples. The rearrangement links TRBV6-1 to TRBJ2-5, with TRBD2 identical over 8 bases. The CDR3 region is CASSEGVAGRETQYF. DNA for the CDR3: TGTGCCAGCAGTGAAGGAGTAGCGGGGCGCGAGACCCAGTACTTC.